This TCR beta chain was sequenced during a study of T-cell reconstitution after alpha-beta-depleted transplantation in children (dated by TCRdb to the mid-2010s). Background on the whole study: Using TCR repertoire profiling, the study quantitatively followed how T-cell immune reconstitution unfolded in children after TCRalphabeta/CD19-depleted allogeneic hematopoietic cell transplantation.

This clonotype was observed a few times. What antigen it recognizes has not been identified. Base qualities were left out, and no much larger clone turns up one base away. The cysteine opens and the phenylalanine closes a CDR3 of 15 amino acids. Only the CDR3 portion is preserved as DNA: 45 bases, with reading frame beginning at the first base. V and J are trimmed by 2 bases and 3 bases, and the gene matches miss 4 bases of the junction. The germline V gene (reference sequence) provides CDR1 SEHNR and CDR2 FQNEAQ. The library relied on PCR. Instrument used: Illumina HiSeq 2500. TCR library preparation used molecular barcoding, with unique molecular identifiers applied to normalize quantification of the TCRbeta repertoire. TCRdb reprocessed the public reads (quality trimming at Q25 with fastp, clone calling with MiXCR) and kept in-frame beta chains. Rows are combined by CDR3 protein, so each entry shows the most common genes and DNA. The sample data list over 400,000 distinct CDR3 sequences, and 9.5% to 15% of these were observed just once. The top ten constitute around 6% of the sample.

Sequenced here: PBMCs from the stem cell graft donor, sampled from the stem cell graft. This TCR derives from a human donor who donated a stem cell graft to a child with combined immunodeficiency. This chain is built from TRBV7-9 and TRBJ2-7; 10 bases in between match TRBD1. The base sequence is TGTGCCAGCAGCTTACTCGGGACAGGGGTCTACGAGCAGTACTTC. The resulting protein is CASSLLGTGVYEQYF.